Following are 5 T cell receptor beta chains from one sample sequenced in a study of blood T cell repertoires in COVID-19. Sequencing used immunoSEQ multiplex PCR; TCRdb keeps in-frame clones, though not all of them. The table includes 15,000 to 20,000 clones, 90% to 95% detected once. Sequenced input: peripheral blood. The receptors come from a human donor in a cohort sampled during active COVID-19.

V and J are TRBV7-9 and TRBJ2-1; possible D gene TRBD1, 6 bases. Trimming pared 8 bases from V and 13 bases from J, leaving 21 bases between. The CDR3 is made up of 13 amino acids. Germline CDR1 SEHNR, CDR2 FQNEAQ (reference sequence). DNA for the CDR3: TGTGCCAGCGAGCGCACAGGGATTGACCGCCAGTTCTTC. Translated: CASERTGIDRQFF.

In DNA form, the CDR3 reads TGTGCCAGCAGCCTTTCCAGGTTGAACAATGAGCAGTTCTTC. Translated: CASSLSRLNNEQFF. The gene calls are TRBV6-2 or TRBV6-3 and TRBJ2-1; no firm D call. The CDR3 contains 14 residues. Trimming stripped 6 bases from V and 5 bases from J, with 14 bases between. Germline values: CDR1 MNHEY, CDR2 SVGEGT.

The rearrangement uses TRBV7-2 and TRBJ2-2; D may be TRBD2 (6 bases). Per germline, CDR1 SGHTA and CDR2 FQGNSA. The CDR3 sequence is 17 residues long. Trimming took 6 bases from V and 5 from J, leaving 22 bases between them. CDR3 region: CASSGIRRPGETGELFF. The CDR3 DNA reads TGTGCCAGCAGTGGGATACGACGCCCGGGGGAAACCGGGGAGCTGTTTTTT.

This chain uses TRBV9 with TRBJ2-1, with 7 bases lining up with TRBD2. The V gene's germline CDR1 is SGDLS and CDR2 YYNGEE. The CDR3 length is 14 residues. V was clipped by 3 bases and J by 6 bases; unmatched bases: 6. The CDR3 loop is CASSDGRIINEQFF. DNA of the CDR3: TGTGCCAGCAGCGACGGGAGGATAATCAATGAGCAGTTCTTC.

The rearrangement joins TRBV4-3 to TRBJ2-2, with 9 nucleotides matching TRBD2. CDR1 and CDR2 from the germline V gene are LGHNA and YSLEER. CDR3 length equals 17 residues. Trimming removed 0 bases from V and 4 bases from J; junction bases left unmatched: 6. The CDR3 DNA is TGCGCCAGCAGCCAAGATCCGTATAGCGGGGGCACCGGGGAGCTGTTTTTT. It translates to CASSQDPYSGGTGELFF.